This TCR beta chain is from a study of T cell repertoires in cytomegalovirus infection. Study background: Use of recently identified HLA-C-restricted and well-studied HLA-B-restricted CMV epitopes was part of the study. From public TCR beta signatures came an indication of both CMV infection and matching HLA type.

V lost 7 bases and J lost 2; bases outside the gene matches: 11. The germline gives CDR1 SNHLY, CDR2 FYNNEI. The CDR3 loop spans 17 amino acids. General study findings and limits: CMV carriers having the relevant HLA were flagged by cumulative public TCR beta family frequency. Ex vivo, HLA-C-restricted CMV-specific TCR beta clonotypes prevailed over the rest of the response.

TCRdb ran MiXCR on the reads and lists one entry per CDR3 protein. The sample yields approximately 1,000,000 distinct CDR3 sequences, approximately 33% seen once. Regarding this clonotype: What it binds is unknown.

The source is a human donor in good health (CMV status not recorded). Some clones in this sample may be carry-over from other donors' samples. V and J are TRBV2 and TRBJ2-6, with 7 nucleotides matching TRBD1. The sequences come from cultured CD8+ T cells from PBMCs, collected from culture after CMV antigen stimulation. In DNA form, the CDR3 reads TGTGCCAGCAAACAGACAGGGATGTCGACTGGGGCCAACGTCCTGACTTTC. Amino acids: CASKQTGMSTGANVLTF.